This T cell receptor beta chain was profiled in a study of blood T cell repertoires in COVID-19 (dated by TCRdb to the early 2020s). Looking at the study overall: The collaborator samples originated in the United States, Italy and Spain and spanned the acute and convalescent phases of COVID-19. Sample metadata almost always included a de-identified subject ID, COVID-19 status, age in years and sex. The samples were drawn from the first 160 participants of the ongoing ImmuneRACE study and from 1,254 subjects provided by 6 global collaborators. Where available, HLA class I and class II types were obtained from metadata supplied by the sample provider rather than from assay-based typing. The prospective study material was composed of cDNA or gDNA derived from T cells, B-cell-depleted T cells, or PBMCs. The repertoires were released in a freely available public database meant as a resource for research on the immune response to SARS-CoV-2. Subjects who had been exposed to COVID-19, were actively infected with it, or had recovered from it provided the deeply sampled blood TCRbeta repertoires that made up the dataset. Results and caveats for the whole study, not just this receptor: The amount of clinical and demographic metadata varied by source and participant and was provided uncurated.

V is reduced by 5 bases and J by 4 bases, leaving a spacing of 11 bases between them. From cysteine to phenylalanine, the CDR3 is 13 amino acids long. Kept here is only the CDR3 DNA, which spans 39 bases and is read in frame from base 1. CDR1 and CDR2 (LNHDA, SQIVND) derive from the germline V gene (reference sequence). The immunoSEQ Assay, a bias-controlled multiplex PCR, was used to amplify TCRbeta CDR3 regions from genomic DNA. On the authors' methods: Nucleated cell counts per sample were estimated from amplification of reference gene primers within the assay. To quantify the absolute abundance of each unique TCRbeta CDR3 rearrangement, sequence reads were collapsed and filtered. For each sample, productive Simpson clonality was calculated as the square root of Simpson's diversity index over productive rearrangements. This immuneACCESS table, as held by TCRdb, lists in-frame sequences with V and J called but not all clones. Of the missing ones, under half trace to an unresolved V gene in checked studies; the others have no known cause. V and J calls and clone size are given by that table; D and trimming were obtained from the DNA. This sample holds about 99,000 clones; about 90% were observed only once. Of the sample, more than 14% is held by the ten largest clones.

Each collaborating institution followed its own protocols to collect whole blood in K2EDTA tubes. For TCRbeta analysis, collaborators shipped samples in one of three forms: frozen whole blood, isolated PBMCs, or DNA extracted from either of those sample types. Points on this clone: It lacks a known antigen. No base-level quality is on record; no much larger clone is a single base apart.

Sequencing was carried out using peripheral blood. The chain employs TRBV19 and TRBJ2-5, with a weak D call of TRBD1 (5 bases match). This TCR was recovered from a man aged 45 to 65 with acute or convalescent COVID-19. CDR3 reads: CASSSIGAETQYF. The DNA sequence follows: TGTGCCAGTAGTTCTATAGGGGCAGAGACCCAGTACTTC.